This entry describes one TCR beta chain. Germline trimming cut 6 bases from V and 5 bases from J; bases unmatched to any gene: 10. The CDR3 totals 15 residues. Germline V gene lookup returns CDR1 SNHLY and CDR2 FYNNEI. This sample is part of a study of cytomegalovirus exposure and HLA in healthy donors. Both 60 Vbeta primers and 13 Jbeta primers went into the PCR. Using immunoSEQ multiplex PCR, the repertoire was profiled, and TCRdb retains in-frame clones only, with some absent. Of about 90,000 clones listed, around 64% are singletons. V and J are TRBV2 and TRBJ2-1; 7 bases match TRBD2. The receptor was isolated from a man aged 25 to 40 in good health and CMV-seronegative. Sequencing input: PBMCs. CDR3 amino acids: CASSIPGTKNNEQFF. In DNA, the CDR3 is TGTGCCAGCAGCATTCCCGGGACTAAAAACAATGAGCAGTTCTTC.